This passage covers 18 T cell receptor beta chains from one sample sequenced in a study of read filtering for tumor transcriptome and immune sequencing. This library used roughly 400 ng RNA and molecular barcoded adaptors spanning alpha/delta and beta/gamma chains. TCRdb reprocessed the reads with MiXCR, giving one entry per CDR3 protein. The sample yields 100,000 to 150,000 distinct CDR3 sequences, about an eighth seen once. Specimen: a population of CD138-negative cells sorted from bone marrow. All receptors derive from a donor aged 40 or older with multiple myeloma.

This clonotype occurred many times. The chain combines TRBV5-1 with TRBJ2-1, with D unclear. Trimming pared 1 base from V and 0 bases from J, leaving 8 bases between. The germline V gene has CDR1 SGHRS and CDR2 YFSETQ. This CDR3 has 15 amino acids. CDR3: CASSLSQSSYNEQFF. CDR3 in DNA: TGCGCCAGCAGCTTGTCGCAAAGCTCCTACAATGAGCAGTTCTTC.

This clonotype was seen many times. The V and J genes are TRBV5-1 and TRBJ2-7; 9 nucleotides line up with TRBD1. This CDR3 spans 13 amino acids. Germline CDR1 reads SGHRS; CDR2 reads YFSETQ. V gave up 6 bases and J gave up 3 bases; unmatched junction bases: 4. CDR3 sequence (DNA): TGCGCCAGCAAGACGGGACAGGGCTACGAGCAGTACTTC. Translating it yields CASKTGQGYEQYF.

This clonotype was detected ten times or more. This chain uses TRBV7-2 with TRBJ2-7, with D possibly matching TRBD2 (5 bases). Germline CDR1 reads SGHTA; CDR2 reads FQGNSA. The CDR3 runs 15 residues. Trimming cost V 5 bases and J 0 bases, with 14 bases left between them. The CDR3 loop is CASSQLDPRSYEQYF. CDR3 coding DNA: TGTGCCAGCAGCCAACTAGATCCCCGCTCCTACGAGCAGTACTTC.

This clonotype was picked up many times. In nucleotides, the CDR3 is TGCGCCAGCAGCCAAGATAGGAGCGCGCGGCAGCCCGAAAACATTCAGTACTTC. It is translated as CASSQDRSARQPENIQYF. The genes are TRBV4-1 and TRBJ2-4; D not resolved. Trimming left V 0 bases short and J 5 bases short, with 20 bases between. Germline V gene sequence: CDR1 MGHRA, CDR2 YSYEKL. The CDR3 runs to 18 residues.

On this clonotype itself: It is likely a read error: a sequence one base away is far more abundant. No conserved phenylalanine or tryptophan ends this CDR3, so it is likely a read error. The chain employs TRBV12-3 or TRBV12-4 and TRBJ2-1; the D gene is possibly TRBD1 (5 bases). CDR3 length equals 15 residues. As DNA, the CDR3 is TGTGCTAGGAAGGTGGGGCACAGCTCCTACAATGAGCAGTTCCTC. It is translated as CARKVGHSSYNEQFL.

The table lists this clonotype with many counts. The chain employs TRBV5-6 and TRBJ1-3; tentatively, D is TRBD1 (6 bases). The V end was cut by 1 base, the J end by 0 bases, with 14 bases between. CDR1 and CDR2 (germline): SGHDT, YYEEEE. This CDR3 has 17 amino acids. The CDR3 bases are TGTGCCAGCAGCTTGAGGAGGGGGGCCAACTCTGGAAACACCATATATTTT. This sequence encodes CASSLRRGANSGNTIYF. The entire variable domain, with the rest obtained from reference TRBV5-6 and TRBJ1-3, is as follows: DAGVTQSPTHLIKTRGQQVTLRCSPKSGHDTVSWYQQALGQGPQFIFQYYEEEERQRGNFPDRFSGHQFPNYSSELNVNALLLGDSALYLCASSLRRGANSGNTIYFGEGSWLTVV.

This clonotype was found many times. The CDR3 region is CASSDTTGTEAFF. CDR3 coding DNA: TGTGCCAGCAGCGACACGACAGGCACTGAAGCTTTCTTT. The J gene is TRBJ1-1, the V gene TRBV19; D possibly corresponds to TRBD1 (6 bases). There are 13 residues in the CDR3. Trimming shortened V by 9 bases and J by 4 bases, and 15 bases separated the two germline ends. Germline CDR1 LNHDA, CDR2 SQIVND (reference sequence). Complete variable domain (other parts from reference TRBV19 and TRBJ1-1): DGGITQSPKYLFRKEGQNVTLSCEQNLNHDAMYWYRQDPGQGLRLIYYSQIVNDFQKGDIAEGYSVSREKKESFPLTVTSAQKNPTAFYLCASSDTTGTEAFFGQGTRLTVV.

Ten or more counts support this clonotype. This chain connects TRBV29-1 to TRBJ2-7, with TRBD2 as a possible D gene (5 bases). The CDR3 has 11 amino acids. In germline, CDR1 is SQVTM, CDR2 ANQGSEA. The V and J ends lost 6 bases and 7 bases respectively, with 13 bases between them. The CDR3 DNA reads as TGCAGCGTGAACACACCGGGAGAGCAGTACTTC. Encoded protein: CSVNTPGEQYF.

The table lists this clonotype with many counts. This chain connects TRBV20-1 to TRBJ2-5, with TRBD1 as a possible D gene (8 bases). This CDR3 spans 15 amino acids. Trimming cost V 5 bases and J 4 bases, with 20 bases left between them. Germline V gives CDR1 DFQATT, CDR2 SNEGSKA (reference sequence). The CDR3 nucleotides read TGCAGTGCTCACGACCGACAGGGGACTATAGAGACCCAGTACTTC. It specifies CSAHDRQGTIETQYF.

This clonotype was seen many times. This chain joins TRBV7-2 and TRBJ2-2, with 7 bases aligning to TRBD2. The CDR3 loop spans 16 amino acids. V lost 0 bases, J lost 2 bases, and 3 bases stayed unmatched. Looked up from germline, CDR1 is SGHTA and CDR2 is FQGNSA. In DNA form, the CDR3 reads TGTGCCAGCAGCTTAGCGCCTAGCGGAAACACCGGGGAGCTGTTTTTT. Amino acids: CASSLAPSGNTGELFF.

This clonotype showed up just a few times. The V gene is TRBV19, the J gene TRBJ2-2; 7 nucleotides match TRBD1. With V trimmed by 4 bases and J by 4 bases, 6 bases remained unmatched. The germline CDR1 and CDR2 sequences are LNHDA and SQIVND (reference sequence). The CDR3 is 15 amino acids. CDR3 DNA sequence: TGTGCCAGTAGTACGACAGGGTCGTCCACCGGGGAGCTGTTTTTT. Its protein product is CASSTTGSSTGELFF.

Ten or more counts support this clonotype. This sequence joins TRBV5-1 and TRBJ2-3; 11 nucleotides agree with TRBD2. CDR1 and CDR2 from the germline V gene are SGHRS and YFSETQ. V dropped 1 base and J dropped 4; count of bases not matched to a gene: 2. This CDR3 spans 15 amino acids. CDR3 sequence: CASSLLGLAADTQYF. The CDR3 nucleotides are TGCGCCAGCAGCTTGCTGGGACTAGCGGCAGATACGCAGTATTTT.

This clonotype occurred many times. CDR3 in DNA: TGCAGTGCTGGGGGACCGAGAAATCAGCCCCAGCATTTT. Amino acids: CSAGGPRNQPQHF. The rearrangement joins TRBV20-1 to TRBJ1-5; D might be TRBD1 (5 bases). Germline CDR1 is DFQATT and CDR2 is SNEGSKA (reference sequence). The length of the CDR3 is 13 residues. V was clipped by 5 bases and J by 4 bases, with 12 bases between them.

This clonotype came up many times. CDR3 residues: CASSLAWGGSRNEQFF. The CDR3 nucleotides are TGTGCCAGCAGCTTAGCGTGGGGGGGCTCGAGAAATGAGCAGTTCTTC. The rearrangement links TRBV7-2 to TRBJ2-1; weak D call: TRBD2 (7 bases). The CDR3 has 16 residues. Germline V gene data show CDR1 as SGHTA and CDR2 as FQGNSA. V was cut by 0 bases and J by 7 bases, with 16 bases left in between.

This clonotype has only a few counts. This rearrangement joins TRBV11-2 to TRBJ2-3, with D perhaps matching TRBD1 (5 bases). This CDR3 region has 16 residues. The V gene lost 5 bases and the J gene lost 0 bases, with 15 bases spanning the gap. From germline, CDR1 is SGHAT and CDR2 FQNNGV. CDR3 sequence reads: CASSDPAGPSTDTQYF. The DNA of the CDR3 is TGTGCCAGCAGCGATCCCGCAGGGCCAAGCACAGATACGCAGTATTTT.

The sample holds many counts of this clonotype. The rearrangement joins TRBV29-1 to TRBJ2-1; TRBD1 aligns across 7 bases. Trimming cost V 1 base and J 6 bases; bases outside gene matches: 9. In germline, CDR1 is SQVTM, CDR2 ANQGSEA. The CDR3 has 15 residues. DNA of the CDR3: TGCAGCGTTGAAGGGGACAGACAATACTCCAATGAGCAGTTCTTC. Protein: CSVEGDRQYSNEQFF.

This clonotype showed up just a few times. The chain combines TRBV23-1 with TRBJ2-1; D not certain. TRBV23-1 is classed as an ORF, of uncertain function. This CDR3 contains 17 residues. V was clipped by 4 bases and J by 0 bases, with 16 bases between them. CDR3 sequence reads: CASSPQFPPNSYNEQFF. The CDR3 DNA sequence: TGCGCCAGCAGTCCCCAGTTCCCCCCCAACTCCTACAATGAGCAGTTCTTC.

This clonotype was detected ten times or more. V gene TRBV28 combines with J gene TRBJ2-1, with TRBD2 matching 12 bases. Germline assignment: CDR1 MDHEN and CDR2 SYDVKM. The trim removed 5 bases at V and 5 bases at J, leaving 4 bases unmatched. The CDR3 consists of 15 residues. CDR3 in amino acids: CASSVTSGSNNEQFF. CDR3 DNA sequence: TGTGCCAGCAGTGTGACTAGCGGGAGTAACAATGAGCAGTTCTTC.